Below, one T cell receptor (beta chain) is given with its context. What it binds is not known. The treatment was: oral pan-JAK inhibitor, 5-10 mg twice daily. Isolated RNA was reverse transcribed into cDNA used as the sequencing template. Clones were sequenced by immunoSEQ multiplex PCR, and TCRdb holds only the in-frame ones, with some missing. The profile covers around 200,000 clones, with about three fifths appearing a single time and 0.69% taken by the ten largest. The entry originates in a study of CD8+ T cells in alopecia areata. The overall study: The study gave treated patients oral tofacitinib at 5 to 10 mg twice daily.

V lost 3 bases, J lost 1 base, and 2 bases stayed unmatched. Germline CDR1 reads SQVTM; CDR2 reads ANQGSEA. The CDR3 spans 13 residues. Broader study findings: TCR sharing was clearer in mice than between patients, perhaps partly owing to patient HLA diversity.

This sequence originates from a human donor with alopecia areata. The sequencing here drew on CD4+ T cells sorted from blood, taken at week 4, from a patient treated with tofacitinib. The V call is TRBV29-1, the J call TRBJ1-1; 7 positions match TRBD1. The CDR3 DNA sequence: TGCAGCGTTGACAGGGGGGGGAACACTGAAGCTTTCTTT. Its protein is CSVDRGGNTEAFF.